A selection of T cell receptor beta chains follows, all from one sample in a study of T cell responses to AZD1222 COVID-19 vaccine. Profiling relied on immunoSEQ multiplex PCR, and the TCRdb table lists in-frame clones only, not all of them. The table lists about 88,000 clones, around nine tenths of them singletons. The source material was peripheral blood, sampled on day 0 of MenACWY control vaccination. The origin of the receptors is an adult in good health. The CDR3 runs from the conserved cysteine through the conserved F or W. The order of the fields is clone size, J gene, D gene, V gene, CDR3 DNA, CDR3 protein. A D gene is named only where the DNA matches it firmly. Size values are once, few and many counts, or a class for expanded clones, and some rows have none.

clone_size: .
j_call: TRBJ1-3
d_call: .
v_call: TRBV3-1/TRBV3-2
cdr3_nt: TGTGCCAGCGGCGGGACACACTCTGGAAACACCATATATTTT
cdr3_aa: CASGGTHSGNTIYF

clone_size: .
j_call: TRBJ1-5
d_call: .
v_call: TRBV6-5
cdr3_nt: TGTGCCAGCAGGTCAGCCAGGTATAGCAATCAGCCCCAGCATTTT
cdr3_aa: CASRSARYSNQPQHF

clone_size: .
j_call: TRBJ1-2
d_call: TRBD1
v_call: TRBV28
cdr3_nt: TGTGCCAGCAGTTTTGGGACAGGGGCCTCTCAATATGGCTACACCTTC
cdr3_aa: CASSFGTGASQYGYTF

clone_size: .
j_call: TRBJ2-5
d_call: TRBD1
v_call: TRBV5-8
cdr3_nt: TGTGCCAGCAGCGAGGACAGGGGGCCGTGGGAGACCCAGTACTTC
cdr3_aa: CASSEDRGPWETQYF

clone_size: .
j_call: TRBJ2-2
d_call: .
v_call: TRBV19
cdr3_nt: TGTGCCAGTAGTATTCGCGCGTTCACCGGGGAGCTGTTTTTT
cdr3_aa: CASSIRAFTGELFF

clone_size: .
j_call: TRBJ2-2
d_call: .
v_call: TRBV24-1
cdr3_nt: TGTGCCACCAGTGATCCGACAGAAGCGAACACCGGGGAGCTGTTTTTT
cdr3_aa: CATSDPTEANTGELFF

clone_size: once
j_call: TRBJ2-1
d_call: .
v_call: TRBV9
cdr3_nt: TGTGCCAGCAGCGTAGGGGCTAGCAGCGGTGAGCAGTTCTTC
cdr3_aa: CASSVGASSGEQFF

clone_size: .
j_call: TRBJ1-4
d_call: .
v_call: TRBV28
cdr3_nt: TGTGCCAGCAGTGGAGATCCGGGACATGATGAAAAACTGTTTTTT
cdr3_aa: CASSGDPGHDEKLFF

clone_size: once
j_call: TRBJ2-7
d_call: .
v_call: TRBV10-2
cdr3_nt: TGCGCCAGCAGTGAGGGACAGTCAGACTACGAGCAGTACTTC
cdr3_aa: CASSEGQSDYEQYF

clone_size: .
j_call: TRBJ2-3
d_call: .
v_call: TRBV5-1
cdr3_nt: TGCGCCAGCAGCTCGGGCGGACACACAGATACGCAGTATTTT
cdr3_aa: CASSSGGHTDTQYF

clone_size: .
j_call: TRBJ2-5
d_call: .
v_call: TRBV6-2/TRBV6-3
cdr3_nt: TGTGCCAGCAGTTCTATTCTCGGGATCCGTCCAGAGACCCAGTACTTC
cdr3_aa: CASSSILGIRPETQYF

clone_size: .
j_call: TRBJ2-3
d_call: .
v_call: TRBV3-1/TRBV3-2
cdr3_nt: TGTGCCAGCAGCCAAGAAGGGATGGGGGGTGGAACAGATACGCAGTATTTT
cdr3_aa: CASSQEGMGGGTDTQYF

clone_size: few
j_call: TRBJ2-7
d_call: .
v_call: TRBV11-3
cdr3_nt: TGTGCCAGCAGTTCAGACTCGACAGGCGCCTACGAGCAGTACTTC
cdr3_aa: CASSSDSTGAYEQYF

clone_size: .
j_call: TRBJ2-2
d_call: .
v_call: TRBV29-1
cdr3_nt: TGCAGCGTTCTAGGCACCGACACCGGGGAGCTGTTTTTT
cdr3_aa: CSVLGTDTGELFF

clone_size: .
j_call: TRBJ2-5
d_call: .
v_call: TRBV29-1
cdr3_nt: TGCAGCGTTAAGGGGCTGGGGCAAGAGACCCAGTACTTC
cdr3_aa: CSVKGLGQETQYF

clone_size: .
j_call: TRBJ1-1
d_call: .
v_call: TRBV3-1/TRBV3-2
cdr3_nt: TGTGCCAGCAGCCAAAGCCCCTTGAACACTGAAGCTTTCTTT
cdr3_aa: CASSQSPLNTEAFF

clone_size: .
j_call: TRBJ2-1
d_call: TRBD2
v_call: TRBV27
cdr3_nt: TGTGCCAGCAGTTTATCTTCCCCTAGCGGGGGGGCTTTAAGGGCCAATGAGCAGTTCTTC
cdr3_aa: CASSLSSPSGGALRANEQFF

clone_size: .
j_call: TRBJ2-7
d_call: TRBD1
v_call: TRBV2
cdr3_nt: TGTGCCAGCAGGGGGATGGGGACAGTAGAGTACGAGCAGTACTTC
cdr3_aa: CASRGMGTVEYEQYF

clone_size: .
j_call: TRBJ1-3
d_call: TRBD1
v_call: TRBV13
cdr3_nt: TGTGCCAGCAGCACGACAGGGAGCCAGAGAACTGGAAACACCATATATTTT
cdr3_aa: CASSTTGSQRTGNTIYF

clone_size: .
j_call: TRBJ2-1
d_call: TRBD2
v_call: TRBV29-1
cdr3_nt: TGCAGCGTTGAACTAGCGGGGTACAATGAGCAGTTCTTC
cdr3_aa: CSVELAGYNEQFF

clone_size: .
j_call: TRBJ1-2
d_call: .
v_call: TRBV2
cdr3_nt: TGTGCCAGCAGTGAAAGGGGCTATGGCTACACCTTC
cdr3_aa: CASSERGYGYTF

clone_size: .
j_call: TRBJ2-2
d_call: .
v_call: TRBV27
cdr3_nt: TGTGCCAGCAGTGGAACAGGACCGAACACCGGGGAGCTGTTTTTT
cdr3_aa: CASSGTGPNTGELFF

clone_size: .
j_call: TRBJ1-6
d_call: .
v_call: TRBV4-1
cdr3_nt: TGCGCCAGCAGCCAAGATTTTTCGGGGGATTCCTCCTATAATTCACCCCTCCACTTT
cdr3_aa: CASSQDFSGDSSYNSPLHF

clone_size: .
j_call: TRBJ2-5
d_call: TRBD1
v_call: TRBV12-3/TRBV12-4
cdr3_nt: TGTGCCAGCAGTCAGACAGGGGAAGAGACCCAGTACTTC
cdr3_aa: CASSQTGEETQYF

clone_size: .
j_call: TRBJ1-2
d_call: TRBD1
v_call: TRBV19
cdr3_nt: TGTGCCAGTAGGGGACAGTCCAGCAACCATGGCTACACCTTC
cdr3_aa: CASRGQSSNHGYTF

clone_size: .
j_call: TRBJ1-1
d_call: .
v_call: TRBV27
cdr3_nt: TGTGCCAGCAGTTTATATGGGACTCCCACTGAAGCTTTCTTT
cdr3_aa: CASSLYGTPTEAFF

clone_size: .
j_call: TRBJ2-1
d_call: .
v_call: TRBV9
cdr3_nt: TGTGCCAGCAGCACTCCCAGTCTAGCCGTTAGCAGGGATGAGCAGTTCTTC
cdr3_aa: CASSTPSLAVSRDEQFF

clone_size: .
j_call: TRBJ2-3
d_call: .
v_call: TRBV2
cdr3_nt: TGTGCCAGCAGTGTGCACCGCACAGATACGCAGTATTTT
cdr3_aa: CASSVHRTDTQYF

clone_size: .
j_call: TRBJ1-1
d_call: .
v_call: TRBV19
cdr3_nt: TGTGCCAGTAGTCCCCCAGGTGGAGGGGCGGTCATGGCTTTCTTT
cdr3_aa: CASSPPGGGAVMAFF

clone_size: .
j_call: TRBJ1-1
d_call: .
v_call: TRBV21-1
cdr3_nt: TGTGCCAGCCAGAATGGGGAAGACACTGAAGCTTTCTTT
cdr3_aa: CASQNGEDTEAFF

clone_size: .
j_call: TRBJ1-2
d_call: .
v_call: TRBV3-1/TRBV3-2
cdr3_nt: TGTGCCAGCAGCCAAGGGGTCGCTTTCGGGTATGGCTACACCTTC
cdr3_aa: CASSQGVAFGYGYTF

clone_size: .
j_call: TRBJ2-1
d_call: .
v_call: TRBV6-6
cdr3_nt: TGTGCCAGCAGTTACTCGGGCCCGACTGAGCAGTTCTTC
cdr3_aa: CASSYSGPTEQFF

clone_size: .
j_call: TRBJ1-5
d_call: .
v_call: TRBV12-3/TRBV12-4
cdr3_nt: TGTGCCAGCAGTTGGGACCGACGGCCCCAGCATTTT
cdr3_aa: CASSWDRRPQHF